This T cell receptor beta chain emerged from a study of T cells in Graves' hyperthyroidism and ophthalmopathy. The CDR3 has 13 amino acids. The V end lost 0 bases, the J end lost 0 bases, and 5 bases lay between the germline ends. The germline V gene has CDR1 GTSNPN and CDR2 SVGIG (reference sequence). Stable Graves' hyperthyroidism meant no ophthalmopathy progression within 18 months. Orbital computed tomography and thyroid ultrasound, together with serum TRAb and thyroxine and clinical symptoms, were used for diagnoses. PBMCs came from 7.5 to 10 ml fresh peripheral blood. The source material, RNA transcripts, was used to amplify TCR beta CDR3 regions. Initially, a first-round RT-PCR of the TCR CDR3 employed the HTBI primer set. TCRdb re-called the multiplex PCR reads through MiXCR, storing one row per CDR3 protein. The table shows about 340,000 distinct CDR3 sequences, with about 20% occurring only once.

The table lists this clonotype with many counts. The chain is built from TRBV30 and TRBJ1-1; no clear D gene. The sample consisted of blood. The clonotype comes from a woman in her fifties or sixties with Graves' hyperthyroidism. CDR3 loop: CAWSVEMNTEAFF. For the CDR3, the DNA is TGTGCCTGGAGTGTAGAAATGAACACTGAAGCTTTCTTT.